The clone carrying this TCR beta chain was observed a handful of times. Amplification used 60 Vbeta primers and 13 Jbeta primers. Method: immunoSEQ multiplex PCR; TCRdb's copy keeps in-frame clones and lacks some. The sample lists under 200,000 clones, 80% to 85% occurring once. The sample originates from a study of cytomegalovirus exposure and HLA in healthy donors. The CDR3 contains 12 residues. In germline, CDR1 is SEHNR, CDR2 FQNEAQ (reference sequence). Trimming removed 1 base at V and 7 bases at J, with 5 bases between. This receptor was identified in a girl aged 2-10 years in good health and CMV-seropositive. The sequenced sample consisted of PBMCs. This sequence joins TRBV7-9 and TRBJ1-5; D is undetermined. CDR3 loop: CASSLDSQPQHF. The CDR3 DNA is TGTGCCAGCAGCTTAGACTCGCAGCCCCAGCATTTT.